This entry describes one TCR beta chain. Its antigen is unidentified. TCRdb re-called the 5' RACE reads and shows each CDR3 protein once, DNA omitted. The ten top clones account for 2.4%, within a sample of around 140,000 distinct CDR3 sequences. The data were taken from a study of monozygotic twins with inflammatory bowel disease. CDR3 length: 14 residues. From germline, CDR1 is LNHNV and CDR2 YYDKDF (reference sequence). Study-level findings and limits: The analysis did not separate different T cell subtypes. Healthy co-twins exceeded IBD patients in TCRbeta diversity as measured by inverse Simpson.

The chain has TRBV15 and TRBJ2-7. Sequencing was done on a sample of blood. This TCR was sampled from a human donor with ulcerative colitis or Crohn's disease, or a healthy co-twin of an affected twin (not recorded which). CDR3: CATSREGGRYEQYF.